These T cell receptor beta chains were read from a single sample in a study of shared clonotypes between healthy human individuals. TCRdb keeps only in-frame clones here, not all; method: immunoSEQ multiplex PCR. The sample has about 2 million clones; approximately 95% are singletons. The sample consisted of naive CD4+ T cells sorted from blood. Every receptor here comes from a man younger than 35 in good health. Each CDR3 is given with its conserved first and last residue. D genes are given only for firm matches. Clone size is stated in some rows and not others, as once, few, many or a class when expanded.

cdr3_nt: TGCGCCAGCAGCTTGTCCCGGGATTCACCCCTCCACTTT; cdr3_aa: CASSLSRDSPLHF; v_call: TRBV5-1; j_call: TRBJ1-6; clone_size: -; d_call: -
cdr3_nt: TGTGCCAGCAAGTACATTAGCAATCAGCCCCAGCATTTT; cdr3_aa: CASKYISNQPQHF; v_call: TRBV6-1; j_call: TRBJ1-5; clone_size: -; d_call: -
cdr3_nt: TGTGCCAGCAGGACTACCCTGGTCGCGAGTAATGAAAAACTGTTTTTT; cdr3_aa: CASRTTLVASNEKLFF; v_call: TRBV27; j_call: TRBJ1-4; clone_size: -; d_call: -
cdr3_nt: TGTGCCAGCAGTGAGGTAGATCGTGTTGATACGCAGTATTTT; cdr3_aa: CASSEVDRVDTQYF; v_call: TRBV2; j_call: TRBJ2-3; clone_size: -; d_call: -
cdr3_nt: TGTGCCAGCAGCGATACAGGCCCTGGCTACACCTTC; cdr3_aa: CASSDTGPGYTF; v_call: TRBV25-1; j_call: TRBJ1-2; clone_size: -; d_call: -
cdr3_nt: TGTGCCAGCAGCCCCATTACTGGAAACACCATATATTTT; cdr3_aa: CASSPITGNTIYF; v_call: TRBV5-6; j_call: TRBJ1-3; clone_size: -; d_call: -
cdr3_nt: TGTGCCAGTAGTACCGGGGGGGCTGGCAGAGGCACAGATACGCAGTATTTT; cdr3_aa: CASSTGGAGRGTDTQYF; v_call: TRBV19; j_call: TRBJ2-3; clone_size: -; d_call: TRBD2
cdr3_nt: TGTGCCAGCAGTGAGACTAGCGGGGGGGCCTACGAGCAGTACTTC; cdr3_aa: CASSETSGGAYEQYF; v_call: TRBV6-1; j_call: TRBJ2-7; clone_size: -; d_call: TRBD2
cdr3_nt: TGTGCCAGCTCGCGCAGGACCCCGGAGACCCAGTACTTC; cdr3_aa: CASSRRTPETQYF; v_call: TRBV18; j_call: TRBJ2-5; clone_size: -; d_call: -
cdr3_nt: TGTGCCAGCAGCTTAGTCGGCGGGGGAGGTTACGAGCAGTACTTC; cdr3_aa: CASSLVGGGGYEQYF; v_call: TRBV11-1; j_call: TRBJ2-7; clone_size: -; d_call: TRBD2
cdr3_nt: TGTGCCATCAGTGCCTTCCAGGGTTCTGGGAATCAGCCCCAGCATTTT; cdr3_aa: CAISAFQGSGNQPQHF; v_call: TRBV10-3; j_call: TRBJ1-5; clone_size: -; d_call: -
cdr3_nt: TGTGCCAGCAGCTTAAGGGTGGACAGCCTTTTAGGCTACACCTTC; cdr3_aa: CASSLRVDSLLGYTF; v_call: TRBV7-8; j_call: TRBJ1-2; clone_size: -; d_call: -
cdr3_nt: TGTGCCAGCAGCTCCGGGACAGATTATCAGCCCCAGCATTTT; cdr3_aa: CASSSGTDYQPQHF; v_call: TRBV7-9; j_call: TRBJ1-5; clone_size: -; d_call: TRBD1
cdr3_nt: TGTGCCTGGAAACGTGGAGGGACTAGCGGGAGGTATGAGACCCAGTACTTC; cdr3_aa: CAWKRGGTSGRYETQYF; v_call: TRBV30; j_call: TRBJ2-5; clone_size: -; d_call: TRBD2
cdr3_nt: TGTGCCAGCAGTGACAGGATTTACGAGCAGTACTTC; cdr3_aa: CASSDRIYEQYF; v_call: TRBV28; j_call: TRBJ2-7; clone_size: -; d_call: -
cdr3_nt: TGTGCCAGCAGTTTACAGGGGGCTTCACCCCTCCACTTT; cdr3_aa: CASSLQGASPLHF; v_call: TRBV25-1; j_call: TRBJ1-6; clone_size: once; d_call: TRBD1
cdr3_nt: TGTGCCAGCAGGACCAGGGGGATTAGCGAAAAACTGTTTTTT; cdr3_aa: CASRTRGISEKLFF; v_call: TRBV6-1; j_call: TRBJ1-4; clone_size: -; d_call: TRBD1
cdr3_nt: TGCGCCAGCAGCTTGGAGGCTAGCGGGGACTTCAGGACCCAGTACTTC; cdr3_aa: CASSLEASGDFRTQYF; v_call: TRBV5-1; j_call: TRBJ2-5; clone_size: once; d_call: TRBD2
cdr3_nt: TGTGCCAGCAGCGAGGACAGTGGACCCCTCCACTTT; cdr3_aa: CASSEDSGPLHF; v_call: TRBV2; j_call: TRBJ1-6; clone_size: -; d_call: -
cdr3_nt: TGTGCCAGCAGCTTTGCCGGACAGGGCCACGAGCAGTACTTC; cdr3_aa: CASSFAGQGHEQYF; v_call: TRBV11-2; j_call: TRBJ2-7; clone_size: -; d_call: TRBD1
cdr3_nt: TGCGCCAGCAGCCCTTTTGGGGGGGACTATGGCTACACCTTC; cdr3_aa: CASSPFGGDYGYTF; v_call: TRBV23-1; j_call: TRBJ1-2; clone_size: -; d_call: -
cdr3_nt: TGTGCCTGGAGTGGTTCTACCGGGACTAAATTCTACGAGCAGTACTTC; cdr3_aa: CAWSGSTGTKFYEQYF; v_call: TRBV30; j_call: TRBJ2-7; clone_size: -; d_call: TRBD2
cdr3_nt: TGTGCCAGCAGTTTAGCCCAGGTCGGCAATCAGCCCCAGCATTTT; cdr3_aa: CASSLAQVGNQPQHF; v_call: TRBV28; j_call: TRBJ1-5; clone_size: -; d_call: -
cdr3_nt: TGCAGCGTTGGGCTGTCATCCGGAGGTGACACTGAAGCTTTCTTT; cdr3_aa: CSVGLSSGGDTEAFF; v_call: TRBV29-1; j_call: TRBJ1-1; clone_size: -; d_call: -
cdr3_nt: TGCGCCAGCAGCTTGGGGGGAGCGCGGGAGGAGACCCAGTACTTC; cdr3_aa: CASSLGGAREETQYF; v_call: TRBV5-1; j_call: TRBJ2-5; clone_size: once; d_call: TRBD2
cdr3_nt: TGTGCCTGGATGAGCTCCTATAATTCACCCCTCCACTTT; cdr3_aa: CAWMSSYNSPLHF; v_call: TRBV30; j_call: TRBJ1-6; clone_size: -; d_call: -
cdr3_nt: TGCAGCGTTGAAGACATGAATGAAAAACTGTTTTTT; cdr3_aa: CSVEDMNEKLFF; v_call: TRBV29-1; j_call: TRBJ1-4; clone_size: -; d_call: -
cdr3_nt: TGCAGCGTACTGAAATACAGGGGAACTAATGAAAAACTGTTTTTT; cdr3_aa: CSVLKYRGTNEKLFF; v_call: TRBV29-1; j_call: TRBJ1-4; clone_size: -; d_call: TRBD1
cdr3_nt: TGTGCCTGGAGTGTAACTGTAAGCAATCAGCCCCAGCATTTT; cdr3_aa: CAWSVTVSNQPQHF; v_call: TRBV30; j_call: TRBJ1-5; clone_size: -; d_call: -
cdr3_nt: TGTGCCAGCTCACCGGCGGAGAGCAATGAGCAGTTCTTC; cdr3_aa: CASSPAESNEQFF; v_call: TRBV18; j_call: TRBJ2-1; clone_size: -; d_call: -
cdr3_nt: TGCGCCAGCAGCTTGGCCGTGGTGGAGACCCAGTACTTC; cdr3_aa: CASSLAVVETQYF; v_call: TRBV5-1; j_call: TRBJ2-5; clone_size: -; d_call: -
cdr3_nt: TGTGCCATCCCTCTCGGGACAGGGCAATACGGCTACACCTTC; cdr3_aa: CAIPLGTGQYGYTF; v_call: TRBV28; j_call: TRBJ1-2; clone_size: -; d_call: TRBD1
cdr3_nt: TGTGCCAGCAGCGCCTTAGCGGGGGGTAGCGAGCAGTACTTC; cdr3_aa: CASSALAGGSEQYF; v_call: TRBV7-3; j_call: TRBJ2-7; clone_size: -; d_call: TRBD2